This TCR beta chain was sequenced in a study of Tregs in tolerant kidney transplant recipients (dated by TCRdb to the late 2010s). Describing the broader study: The transplants used related donors with nonmyeloablative bone marrow transplantation, and mixed chimerism in the human trials was transient. The study used TCRbeta sequencing to identify donor-specific regulatory T cells before combined kidney and bone marrow transplantation, then tracked those cells after transplant. Paper-wide results and their limitations: Because only a small number of patients were included, the study had limitations, and the results will need to be validated in larger populations as well as under other immunosuppression protocols. Biological reproducibility was not directly addressed, though technical replication error appeared minimal. In tolerant patients, donor-specific Tregs expanded more than Tregs overall, which suggests antigen-driven rather than nonspecific expansion. Expanding Tregs with activated donor B cells appeared to identify the most biologically relevant and donor-specific TCRbeta repertoire. PCR primers changed over time for some patients, so nucleotide-level comparison across those patients' samples was not possible.

CDR1 and CDR2, per the germline V gene (reference sequence), are SEHNR and FQNEAQ. Trimming leaves V shorter by 4 bases and J shorter by 6 bases, with the junction holding 6 bases beyond the gene matches. The CDR3 measures 13 amino acids from cysteine to phenylalanine. Sequencing covers 30 bases of the CDR3, shown here with the frame starting at base 1. The time point label here, explained by the study, means: blood sample drawn before combined kidney and bone marrow transplant. Unstimulated Tregs (CD4+CD25+CD127-), CD4+ non-Tregs (CD4+CD25-), CD4 and CD8 cells were FACS-sorted from thawed PBMCs. Patients were several combined kidney and bone marrow transplant recipients from the ITN036ST trial, and only these trial subjects had samples available. Healthy control blood was processed by Ficoll density gradient to PBMCs and cryopreserved; patient PBMCs were collected before and after transplant. For TCRbeta CDR3 sequencing, genomic DNA from the sorted cells was extracted using the QIAGEN DNeasy Blood and Tissue Kit. High-throughput TCRbeta CDR3 sequencing, which included PCR amplification with bias correction and internal controls, was done commercially through immunoSEQ. The paper's data handling went like this. Unique productive TCRbeta sequences were defined by CDR3 nucleotide sequence where primers matched, otherwise by CDR3 amino acid sequence with Vbeta and Jbeta genes. Sorting error was corrected by removing sequences shared between sorted populations at a frequency ratio of 2:1 or less, and the remaining shared sequences were assigned to the higher population. Donor-reactive sequences were defined as at least 5-fold expanded in CFSE-low cells versus unstimulated cells, with frequency of at least 0.01% in CFSE-low cells. Repertoire divergence was quantified by Jensen-Shannon divergence using the top 100 TCRbeta sequences ranked by frequency. For any sample with multiple sequencing runs, sorting error was corrected in each run separately before the runs were pooled. TCRdb's version of the immuneACCESS table is confined to in-frame rearrangements and falls short of the full clone set. An unresolved V gene accounts for under half of the shortfall where checked; the remainder is of unknown origin. The DNA gave D and trimming, while V, J and clone size come from that table. The table for this sample shows roughly 32,000 clones. Jointly, the top ten make up about 15% of the sample.

A word on this clone: This clone's antigen is unknown. The read stops 3 residues short of the end of the CDR3; the missing end is completed from the germline J gene.

The specimen was CD8+ T cells from blood, collected before the transplant. This receptor was taken from a human donor who received a combined kidney and bone marrow transplant. The V and J genes are TRBV7-9 and TRBJ2-7, with 7 bases aligning to TRBD2. The CDR3 DNA, read in part, is TGTGCCAGCAGCTATGGGGGGGGGATCGAG. Protein translation: CASSYGGGIE. The whole CDR3 region reads CASSYGGGIEQYF.